This TCR beta chain was sequenced during a study of patients and donors after allogeneic stem cell transplantation. CDR1 is SGHVS and CDR2 is FNYEAQ in the germline V gene. The CDR3 totals 13 residues. V shed 3 bases and J shed 5 bases, with 5 bases lying between them. MiXCR, applied by TCRdb to the RT-PCR reads, yields one record per CDR3 protein. The table includes tens of thousands of distinct CDR3 sequences, approximately 49% detected once. The J gene is TRBJ1-6, the V gene TRBV7-6; D not certain. This receptor was taken from a human donor who was either an allogeneic HSCT recipient or a stem cell or donor lymphocyte infusion donor (not recorded which). It is not recorded whose cells these are; they may come from a transplant donor. The sample was blood, either unsorted or a sorted T cell fraction (not recorded which). The CDR3 DNA reads TGTGCCAGCAGCTTTATCCATAATTCACCCCTCCACTTT. Protein sequence: CASSFIHNSPLHF.